This T cell receptor beta chain was captured in a study of cytomegalovirus exposure and HLA in healthy donors. Across the whole study: A later analysis reported the roughly 130 validation repertoires used the same platform as the roughly 700 first-cohort repertoires. Study results and limitations: There were 150 or so TCR beta chains listed as cytomegalovirus-associated. It was reported that the classifier diagnosed cytomegalovirus status with high specificity and sensitivity in both the original and validation cohorts.

With regard to this clone: Its antigen is still unknown.

The data were produced by immunoSEQ multiplex PCR, yet TCRdb's version contains in-frame clones alone and is incomplete. The sample has 250,000 to 300,000 clones; approximately 86% are singletons. CDR1 and CDR2 from the germline V gene are MGHRA and YSYEKL. V was clipped by 4 bases and J by 0 bases, with 13 bases between them. The length of the CDR3 is 16 residues. The donors belonged to the approximately 130-subject validation cohort, separate from the roughly 650-subject first cohort. The sequenced sample consisted of PBMCs. The origin of this receptor is a young woman in good health and CMV-seronegative. The chain recombines TRBV4-1 with TRBJ2-1; D unresolved. This CDR3 is CASSPTGGSSYNEQFF. CDR3 nucleotide sequence: TGCGCCAGCAGCCCTACGGGTGGAAGCTCCTACAATGAGCAGTTCTTC.